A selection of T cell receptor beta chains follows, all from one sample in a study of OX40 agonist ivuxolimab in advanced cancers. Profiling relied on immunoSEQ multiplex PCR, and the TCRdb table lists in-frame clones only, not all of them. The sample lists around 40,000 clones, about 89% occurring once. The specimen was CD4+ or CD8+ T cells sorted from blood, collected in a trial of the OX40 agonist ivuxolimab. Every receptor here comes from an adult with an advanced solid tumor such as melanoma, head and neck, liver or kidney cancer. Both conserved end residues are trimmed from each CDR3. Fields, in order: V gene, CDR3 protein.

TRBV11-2	ASSSGTSGRAISDTQY
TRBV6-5	ASSSLGGSYEQY
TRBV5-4	ASSSGLAMSETQY
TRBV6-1	ASSNRGPGNTIY
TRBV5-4	ASSPSLGDHQPQH
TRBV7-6	ASSQTDTQY
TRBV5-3	ARSYRQGLLEKLF
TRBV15	ATSRPGAQETQY
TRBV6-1	ASSYGYGYT
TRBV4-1	ASSQDSRGDTQY
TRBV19	ASSIGYGALYEQY
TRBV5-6	ASSLGAGDGYT
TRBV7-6	ASQIGQRETQY
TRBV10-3	AISDLLLYGYT
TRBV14	ASSQLAGGPGNEQF
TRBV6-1	ASKGGGVNTQY
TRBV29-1	SVTRGLYGYT
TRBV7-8	ASSLALAGVIVNEQF
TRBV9	ASSGAGVGYEQY
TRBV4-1	ASSSTIAGGGELF
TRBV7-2	ASQRSPGTQY
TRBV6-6	ASSSTSGSYEQY
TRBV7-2	ASSNNRNSYEQY
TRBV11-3	ASSSQQGLTSGPPEF
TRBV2	ASSEGVPDTQY
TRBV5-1	ASSPRDSMNTEAF
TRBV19	ASSIQGSIGYEQY
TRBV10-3	AISVGSGTDTQY
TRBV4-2	ASSPNMDSRNQPQH
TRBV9	ASSVELAWYNEQF
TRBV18	ASSLYRAYGYT
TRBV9	ASSVGLGLAGGNEQF
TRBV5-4	ASSLAWRAGGTDTQY
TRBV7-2	ASSLWDSNQPQH
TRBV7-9	ASSRTETAAQY
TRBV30	ASKTSGRRSEQF
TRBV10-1	ASSKSGSTDTQY
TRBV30	AWSVRSWRGYT
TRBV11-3	ASSLLSGGPWHQETQY
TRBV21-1	ASSKTTSGYEQY
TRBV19	ASKTGFSYNEQF
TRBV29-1	SVEGELARRYNEQF
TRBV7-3	ASAEGPGEQY
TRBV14	ASSQVRGRGLKWEEKLF
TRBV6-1	ASSEARGRPSTDTQY
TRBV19	ASSIGLGTGVH
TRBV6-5	ASSRGGHYGYT
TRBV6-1	ASRGGSPLH
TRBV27	ASSPSTDTQY
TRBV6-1	ASSEIGLAGGPANEQF
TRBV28	ASRAGGAWQPQH
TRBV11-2	ASSLNSFTGELF
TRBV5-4	ASSAFGRGRGDGYT
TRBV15	ATSREASGTYEQY
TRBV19	AIKDRNYGYT